Frequency places the clone carrying this T cell receptor beta chain as medium-sized. The antigen remains undetermined. Per germline, CDR1 SQVTM and CDR2 ANQGSEA. The CDR3 is made up of 12 amino acids. With UMI labels, 5' RACE was used to prepare the TRB cDNA libraries. TCRdb re-called the 5' RACE reads; every CDR3 protein appears as one record, without DNA. The table lists some 5,400 distinct CDR3 sequences, with about 1.5% in the top ten. The record originates from a study of CXCR3-negative and CXCR3-positive naive CD8 T cells. Study observations and caveats: Hydrophobicity of TRB CDR3s was greater in CXCR3-positive naive cells than in CXCR3-negative naive cells. After cryopreservation, CXCR3 expression dropped partially; most assays used fresh PBMCs.

The material sequenced was naive CXCR3+ CD8+ T cells from blood. Subset described: CD45RO-CCR7+CD27+CD95- naive CD8+ T cells expressing CXCR3 (TNR3+). The source is a human donor in good health. Some clones in this sample may be carry-over from other donors' samples. The chain combines TRBV29-1 with TRBJ2-1; TCRdb reports TRBD2, a call that lacks DNA to check it against. The CDR3 region is CSPRLAGSEQFF.